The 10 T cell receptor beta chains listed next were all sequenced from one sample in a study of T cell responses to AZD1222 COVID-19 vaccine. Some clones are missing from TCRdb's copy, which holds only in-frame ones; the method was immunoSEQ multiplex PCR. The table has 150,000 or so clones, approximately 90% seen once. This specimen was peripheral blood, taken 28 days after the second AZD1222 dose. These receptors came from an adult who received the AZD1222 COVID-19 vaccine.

CDR3 sequence reads: CASSPLAGGLHEQFF. In nucleotides, the CDR3 is TGTGCCAGCTCACCGTTAGCGGGAGGCTTGCACGAGCAGTTCTTC. J is TRBJ2-1 and V is TRBV18, with 10 bases aligning to TRBD2. CDR3 length equals 15 residues. The junction had 9 bases not matched to a gene; V was cut back by 3 bases and J by 10 bases. Germline CDR1 KGHSH, CDR2 LQKENI.

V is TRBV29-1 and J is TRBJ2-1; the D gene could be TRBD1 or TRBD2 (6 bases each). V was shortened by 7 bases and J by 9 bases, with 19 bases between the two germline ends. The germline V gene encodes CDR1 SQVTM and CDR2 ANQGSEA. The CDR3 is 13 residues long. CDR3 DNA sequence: TGCAGCGAGGGGGGACCCAGCAGTCTTGAGCAGTTCTTC. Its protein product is CSEGGPSSLEQFF.

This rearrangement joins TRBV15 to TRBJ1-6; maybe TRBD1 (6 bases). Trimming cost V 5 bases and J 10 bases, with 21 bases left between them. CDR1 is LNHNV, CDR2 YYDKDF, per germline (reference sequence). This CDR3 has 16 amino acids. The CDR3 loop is CATSPTGGSVASPLHF. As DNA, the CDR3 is TGTGCCACCAGCCCCACCGGGGGCTCGGTAGCCTCACCCCTCCACTTT.

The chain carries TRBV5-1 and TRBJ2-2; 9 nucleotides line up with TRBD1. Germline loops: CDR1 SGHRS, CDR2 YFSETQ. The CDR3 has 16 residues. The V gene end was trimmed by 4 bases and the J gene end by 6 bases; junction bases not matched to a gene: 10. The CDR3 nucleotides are TGCGCCAGCAGCCCAATACAGGGGGCGGCGCCCGGGGAGCTGTTTTTT. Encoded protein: CASSPIQGAAPGELFF.

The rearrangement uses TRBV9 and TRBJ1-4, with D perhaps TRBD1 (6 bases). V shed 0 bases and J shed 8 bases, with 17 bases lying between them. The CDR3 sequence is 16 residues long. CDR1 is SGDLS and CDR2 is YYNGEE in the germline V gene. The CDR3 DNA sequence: TGTGCCAGCAGCGTAGGCGGGGGGGGCGGTGAAGAAAAACTGTTTTTT. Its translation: CASSVGGGGGEEKLFF.

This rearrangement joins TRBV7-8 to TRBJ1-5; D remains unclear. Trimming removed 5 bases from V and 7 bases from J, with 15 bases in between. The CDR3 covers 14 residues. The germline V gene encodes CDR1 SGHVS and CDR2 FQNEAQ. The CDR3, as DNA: TGTGCCAGCAGCCTCACCCCAGCCAGCCAGCCCCAGCATTTT. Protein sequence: CASSLTPASQPQHF.

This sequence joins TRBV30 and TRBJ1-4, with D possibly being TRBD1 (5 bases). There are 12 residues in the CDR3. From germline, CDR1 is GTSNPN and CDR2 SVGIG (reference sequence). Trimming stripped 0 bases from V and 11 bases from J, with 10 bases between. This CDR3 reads CAWSVSRVKLFF. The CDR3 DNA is TGTGCCTGGAGTGTTAGCAGGGTGAAACTGTTTTTT.

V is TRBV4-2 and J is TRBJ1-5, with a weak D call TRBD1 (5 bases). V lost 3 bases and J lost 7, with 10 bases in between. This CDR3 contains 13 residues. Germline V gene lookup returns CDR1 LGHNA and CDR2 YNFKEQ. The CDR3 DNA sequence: TGTGCCAGCAGCCACGGGGGTGGACAGCCCCAGCATTTT. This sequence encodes CASSHGGGQPQHF.

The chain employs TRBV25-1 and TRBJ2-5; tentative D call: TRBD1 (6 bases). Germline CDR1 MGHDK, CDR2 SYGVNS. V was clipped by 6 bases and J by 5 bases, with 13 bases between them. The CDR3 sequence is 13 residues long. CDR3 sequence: CASSIPQGETQYF. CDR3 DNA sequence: TGTGCCAGCAGCATTCCTCAGGGGGAGACCCAGTACTTC.

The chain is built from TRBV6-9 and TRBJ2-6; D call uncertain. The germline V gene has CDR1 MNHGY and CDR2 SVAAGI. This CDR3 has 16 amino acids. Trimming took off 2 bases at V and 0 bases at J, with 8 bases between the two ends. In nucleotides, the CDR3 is TGTGCCAGCAGTTATCTCGAGACCTCTGGGGCCAACGTCCTGACTTTC. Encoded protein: CASSYLETSGANVLTF.